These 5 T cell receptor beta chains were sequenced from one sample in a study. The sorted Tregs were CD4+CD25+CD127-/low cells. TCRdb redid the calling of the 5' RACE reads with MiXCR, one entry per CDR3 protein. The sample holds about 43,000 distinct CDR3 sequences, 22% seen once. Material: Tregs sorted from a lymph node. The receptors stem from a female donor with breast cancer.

CDR3 nucleotides: TGTGCCGGGGCCAGAGCAACTAATGAAAAACTGTTTTTT. It translates to CAGARATNEKLFF. The V call is TRBV6-1, the J call TRBJ1-4, with a possible D match to TRBD1 (5 bases). The V and J ends lost 11 bases and 0 bases respectively, with 10 bases between them. The CDR3 runs to 13 residues. Germline-derived CDR1 and CDR2 are MNHNS and SASEGT.

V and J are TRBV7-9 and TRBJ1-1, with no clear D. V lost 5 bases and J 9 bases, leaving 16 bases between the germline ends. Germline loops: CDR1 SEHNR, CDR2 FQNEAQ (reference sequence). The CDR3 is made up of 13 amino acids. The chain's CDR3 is CASSIERGGKAFF. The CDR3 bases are TGTGCCAGCAGCATAGAGCGTGGAGGGAAAGCTTTCTTT.

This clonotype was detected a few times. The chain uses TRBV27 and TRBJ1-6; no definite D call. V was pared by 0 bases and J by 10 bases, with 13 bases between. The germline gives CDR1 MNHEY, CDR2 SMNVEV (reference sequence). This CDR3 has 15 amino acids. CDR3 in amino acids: CASSLSSSRASPLHF. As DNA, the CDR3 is TGTGCCAGCAGTTTATCGTCTAGTCGTGCCTCACCCCTCCACTTT.

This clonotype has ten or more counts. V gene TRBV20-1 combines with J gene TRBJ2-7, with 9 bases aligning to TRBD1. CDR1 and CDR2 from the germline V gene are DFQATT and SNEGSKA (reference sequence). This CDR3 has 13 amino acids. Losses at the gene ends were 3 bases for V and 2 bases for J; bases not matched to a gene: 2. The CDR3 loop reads CSASRDRAYEQYF. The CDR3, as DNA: TGCAGTGCTAGTCGGGACAGGGCCTACGAGCAGTACTTC.

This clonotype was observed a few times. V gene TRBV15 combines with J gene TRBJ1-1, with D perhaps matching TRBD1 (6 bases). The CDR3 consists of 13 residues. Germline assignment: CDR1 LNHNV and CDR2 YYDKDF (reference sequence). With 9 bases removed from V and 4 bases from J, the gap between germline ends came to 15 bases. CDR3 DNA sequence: TGTGCCACGAATCCAGGGGAGGCCACTGAAGCTTTCTTT. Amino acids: CATNPGEATEAFF.